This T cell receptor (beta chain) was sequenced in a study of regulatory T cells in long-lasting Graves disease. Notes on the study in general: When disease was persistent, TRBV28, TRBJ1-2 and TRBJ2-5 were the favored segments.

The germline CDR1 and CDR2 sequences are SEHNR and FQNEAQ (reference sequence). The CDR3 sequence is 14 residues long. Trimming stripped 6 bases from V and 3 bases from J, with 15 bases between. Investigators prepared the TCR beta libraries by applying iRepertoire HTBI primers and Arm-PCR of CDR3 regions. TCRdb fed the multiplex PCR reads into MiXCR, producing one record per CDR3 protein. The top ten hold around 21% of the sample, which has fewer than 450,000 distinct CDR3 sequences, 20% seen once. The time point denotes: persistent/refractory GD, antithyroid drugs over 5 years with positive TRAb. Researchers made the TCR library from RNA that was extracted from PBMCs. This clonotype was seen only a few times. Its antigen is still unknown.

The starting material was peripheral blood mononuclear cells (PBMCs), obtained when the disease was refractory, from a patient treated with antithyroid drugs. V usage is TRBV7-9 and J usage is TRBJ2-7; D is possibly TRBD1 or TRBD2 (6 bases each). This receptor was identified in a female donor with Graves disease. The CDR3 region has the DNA TGTGCCAGCAGTTGGGGGGCGGAGGTCTACGAGCAGTACTTC. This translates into CASSWGAEVYEQYF.